This T cell receptor (beta chain) was retrieved from a study of blood T cell repertoires in COVID-19. Looking at the study overall: The analysed material was cDNA or gDNA that came from T cells, B-cell-depleted T cells, or PBMCs.

How the authors handled the data: Reference gene primer amplification gave estimated nucleated cell counts. Sequencing was performed with immunoSEQ multiplex PCR; in TCRdb, only in-frame clones are kept and a portion is missing. Clone size and V and J calls were adopted from that table, with D and trimming inferred from the DNA. There are 70,000 to 90,000 clones in the sample; 80% to 90% occur only once, and around 6.3% lies in the top ten. The Seattle patients, enrolled during active infection, were followed longitudinally. Trimming stripped 5 bases from V and 8 bases from J, with 10 bases between. Germline lookup yields CDR1 SNHLY and CDR2 FYNNEI. This CDR3 spans 13 amino acids.

The clonotype originates from an elderly man with COVID-19, enrolled during active disease. The genes are TRBV2 and TRBJ1-6; a weak D match, TRBD1 (6 bases). The sample was peripheral blood. CDR3: CASSLQGDSPLHF. In DNA, the CDR3 is TGTGCCAGCAGTTTACAGGGTGATTCACCCCTCCACTTT.